This T cell receptor (beta chain) is from a study of T cell responses to AZD1222 COVID-19 vaccine (dated by TCRdb to the early 2020s). With regard to the full study: TCR sequencing covered over 230 trial participants: about 210 given two doses of AZD1222 and around 26 given two doses of MenACWY control vaccine. Enrollment into the trials was organized by age into subgroups of 18-55, 56-69 and 70-plus years, and those subgroups contained roughly 150, 30 and 60 TCR-sequenced participants, respectively. General conclusions and limits of the study: After two AZD1222 doses, both the breadth and the depth of spike-specific TCRs were significantly higher than at day 0 and than in MenACWY recipients. CD4 TCRs associated with the vaccine covered the entire spike protein, and the dominant responses were in regions 160-218 and 743-854. Nearly half of unique spike-specific TCRs reportedly recognized epitopes outside regions mutated in the B.1.351 and B.1.1.7 variants. Conclusions about previously exposed vaccinees are limited because only six or seven AZD1222 recipients were SARS-CoV-2 seropositive at baseline. The 56-69-year group was small, and its depth increase did not reach significance, likely because of low power. Participants were mostly white British and included more females than males, and it was suggested by the authors that clonal diversity may have been underestimated. Because no day 14 peak-response samples were available, the repertoires could be characterized only after the peak T cell response.

The CDR3 covers 14 residues, taking in both the cysteine and the phenylalanine. Only the CDR3 part of the read is kept: 42 bases, read in frame from the first base. Taken from the germline V gene, the CDR1 and CDR2 loops are MNHEY and SVGAGI. V loses 6 bases at its end and J loses 6 bases; junction bases beyond the gene matches: 8. The time point tag for this specimen amounts to: baseline before first vaccination. The treatment or condition label corresponds to: meningococcal conjugate vaccine given as trial control. The vaccinee samples were drawn from two UK trials, COV001 and COV002, one of which was a single-blind randomized controlled phase 2/3 trial testing AZD1222 (ChAdOx1 nCoV-19) in healthy adults. For TCRbeta chain sequencing, PBMC samples were collected from trial participants at day 0 and at day 28 after the second dose. A note on this clone: This receptor's antigen is unknown. Qualities for individual bases were not recorded, and no much larger clone is one base off.

The CDR3 regions of human TCRbeta chains were analyzed by immunosequencing. The paper's data handling went like this. Repertoire TCRs were checked for matches against a reference library of SARS-CoV-2-specific TCRs that had been generated using the MIRA antigen-specificity platform. Breadth meant the fraction of unique TCRs that were SARS-CoV-2-associated, whereas depth meant the fraction of total T cells that were SARS-CoV-2-associated. Using the MIRA data, each spike-specific TCR was mapped to the spike region that the TCR reacts to and placed in a CD4 or CD8 class. Log10-transformed breadth and depth values were compared by one-way ANOVA with Sidak's multiple comparisons tests. TCRdb provides this immuneACCESS table in a form limited to in-frame rearrangements. Some clones are lacking; in checked studies, under half of them reflect an unresolved V gene, and why the rest are absent is not known. V and J calls and clone size come straight from that table; D and trimming were deduced from the DNA. The sample has 75,000 to 100,000 clones on record, just over 85% of them singletons. Approximately 10% of the sample comes from the top ten.

This sequence originates from an adult in good health. The sample here was peripheral blood, taken on day 0 of MenACWY control vaccination. This chain joins TRBV6-5 to TRBJ1-5; 7 bases in the junction line up with TRBD1. The DNA is as follows: TGTGCCAGCAGCCAAGACAGGGTAGCTCAGCCCCAGCATTTT. It specifies CASSQDRVAQPQHF.